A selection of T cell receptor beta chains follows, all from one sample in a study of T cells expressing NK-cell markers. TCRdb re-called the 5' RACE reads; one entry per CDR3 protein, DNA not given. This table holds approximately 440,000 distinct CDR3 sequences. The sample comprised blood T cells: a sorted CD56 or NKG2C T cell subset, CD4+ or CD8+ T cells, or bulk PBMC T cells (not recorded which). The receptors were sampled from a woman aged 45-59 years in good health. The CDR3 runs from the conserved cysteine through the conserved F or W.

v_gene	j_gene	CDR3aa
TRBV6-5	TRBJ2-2	CASSWTGVTGELFF
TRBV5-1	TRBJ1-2	CASSFERSRYTF
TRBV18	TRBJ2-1	CASSPLGTGLTYNEQFF
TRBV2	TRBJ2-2	CASIPDSTGELFF
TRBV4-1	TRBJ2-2	CASSQDKGDGKGRIGELFF
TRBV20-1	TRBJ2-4	CSARDTGLAGQGAKNIQYF
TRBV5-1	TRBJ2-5	CASSYLALETQYF
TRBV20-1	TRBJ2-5	CSASRGREETQYF
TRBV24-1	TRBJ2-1	CATSEARQSNNEQFF
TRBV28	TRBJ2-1	CASTKVNEQFF
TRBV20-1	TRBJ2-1	CSARDPTGTSGRYSYNEQFF
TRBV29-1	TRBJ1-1	CSVGHRGMNTEAFF
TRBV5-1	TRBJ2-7	CASSDGLAGATSYEQYF
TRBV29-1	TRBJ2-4	CSVGTLGIAKNIQYF
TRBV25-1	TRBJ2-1	CASSELAGLVNEQFF
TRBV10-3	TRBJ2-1	CAISIAGEGNEQFF
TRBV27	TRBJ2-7	CASSSFTTGSYEQYF